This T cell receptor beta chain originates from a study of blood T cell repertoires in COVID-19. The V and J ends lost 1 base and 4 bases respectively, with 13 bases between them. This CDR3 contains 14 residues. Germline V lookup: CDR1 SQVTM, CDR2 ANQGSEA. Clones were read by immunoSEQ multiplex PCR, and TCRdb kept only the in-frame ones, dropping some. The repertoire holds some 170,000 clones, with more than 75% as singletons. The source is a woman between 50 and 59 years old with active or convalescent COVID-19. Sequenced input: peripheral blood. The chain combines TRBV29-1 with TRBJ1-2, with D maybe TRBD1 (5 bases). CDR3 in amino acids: CSVEGPGDPYGYTF. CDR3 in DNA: TGCAGCGTTGAAGGGCCGGGGGATCCCTATGGCTACACCTTC.